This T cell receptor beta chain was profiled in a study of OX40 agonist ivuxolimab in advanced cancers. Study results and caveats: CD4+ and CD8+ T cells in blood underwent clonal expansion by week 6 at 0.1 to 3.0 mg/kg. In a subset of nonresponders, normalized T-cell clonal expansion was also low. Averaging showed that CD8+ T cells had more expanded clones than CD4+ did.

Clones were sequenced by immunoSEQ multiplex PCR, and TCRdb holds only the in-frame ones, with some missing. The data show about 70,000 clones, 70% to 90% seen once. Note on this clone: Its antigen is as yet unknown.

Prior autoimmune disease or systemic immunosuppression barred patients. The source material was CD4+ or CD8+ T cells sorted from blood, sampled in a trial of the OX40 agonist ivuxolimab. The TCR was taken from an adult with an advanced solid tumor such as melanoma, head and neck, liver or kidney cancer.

CDR3 in DNA: TGTGCCAGCAGCTTATTCTCGCTCCTCAATGAGCAGTTCTTC. This translates into CASSLFSLLNEQFF. This rearrangement joins TRBV11-2 to TRBJ2-1; D unresolved. Trimming shortened V by 2 bases and J by 6 bases, and 11 bases separated the two germline ends. The CDR3 consists of 14 residues. CDR1 is SGHAT, CDR2 FQNNGV, per germline.